A selection of T cell receptor beta chains follows, all from one sample in a study of metastatic and nonmetastatic thyroid tumors. TCRdb re-called the PCR reads through MiXCR. The table includes tens of thousands of clones, 24% detected once. What was sequenced was tumor tissue. These receptors came from a female donor with papillary thyroid cancer or a benign thyroid nodule (not recorded which). Some clones in this sample may be carry-over from other donors' samples. Both conserved end residues are part of each CDR3. The order of the fields is D gene, clone size, J gene, V gene, CDR3 DNA, CDR3 protein. The D gene is left open where the match is weak. Size is stated for part of the rows, as once, few or many counts, or as a class when the clone is expanded.

NA | NA | TRBJ2-7 | TRBV10-1 | TGCGCCAGCAGTGAAGGGTGGACGTACCTCGGGGGCTCCTACGAGCAGTACTTC | CASSEGWTYLGGSYEQYF
NA | medium-sized | TRBJ2-7 | TRBV19 | TGTGCCAGTAGTATGGGACACTCCTACGAGCAGTACTTC | CASSMGHSYEQYF
NA | NA | TRBJ2-7 | TRBV6-1 | TGTGCCAGCAGTCTCCGGTCGACTACCCCCTACGAGCAGTACTTC | CASSLRSTTPYEQYF
TRBD1 | many | TRBJ1-3 | TRBV11-1 | TGTGCCAGCAGCTCCAAGGGACAGGTACTCTCTGGAAACACCATATATTTT | CASSSKGQVLSGNTIYF
NA | NA | TRBJ1-2 | TRBV28 | TGTGCCAGCAGGGTATCATTTCACAAGGGGGACGGGGACTATGGCTACACCTTC | CASRVSFHKGDGDYGYTF
NA | many | TRBJ2-3 | TRBV20-1 | TGCAGTGCCTACCGTGCGTTCCATACGCAGTATTTT | CSAYRAFHTQYF
TRBD1 | NA | TRBJ2-7 | TRBV7-2 | TGTGCCAGCAGCCTGACAGGGTTCAGCTCCTACGAGCAGTACTTC | CASSLTGFSSYEQYF
NA | NA | TRBJ2-7 | TRBV6-4 | TGTGCCAGCAGTTACTCGGAAGGCTACGAGCAGTACTTC | CASSYSEGYEQYF
NA | many | TRBJ2-1 | TRBV20-1 | TGCAGTGCTAGACCGGGAGTAGAAAATGAGCAGTTCTTC | CSARPGVENEQFF
NA | many | TRBJ2-2 | TRBV14 | TGTGCCAGCAGCCAAGATTATAGGGTGGAGGGGCTGTTTTTT | CASSQDYRVEGLFF
NA | once | TRBJ1-5 | TRBV4-1 | TGCGCCAGCATCCCCGGGCAGGGTCAACAGCCCCAGCATTTT | CASIPGQGQQPQHF
NA | NA | TRBJ2-3 | TRBV6-6 | TGTGCCAGCAGTTACTCGATCCTCCAGGCGCAGTATTTT | CASSYSILQAQYF
TRBD1 | few | TRBJ2-5 | TRBV6-1 | TGTGCCAGCAGAAAACCAGGGGGCCCCTTCCAAGAGACCCGGTACTTC | CASRKPGGPFQETRYF
NA | many | TRBJ2-7 | TRBV30 | TGTGCCTGGAGTGTAGGGGATAGCTCCTACGAGCAGTACTTC | CAWSVGDSSYEQYF
NA | many | TRBJ2-4 | TRBV9 | TGTGCCGCCGGGGACGGTTTAGCCAAAAACATTCAGTACTTC | CAAGDGLAKNIQYF
TRBD2 | many | TRBJ2-3 | TRBV7-8 | TGTGCCAGCAGCACCATTAGCGGGAGGAGCACAGATACGCAGTATTTT | CASSTISGRSTDTQYF
NA | NA | TRBJ1-2 | TRBV5-1 | TGCGCCAGCAGACCTTCCTCCGGGGGTAACTATGGCTACACCTTC | CASRPSSGGNYGYTF
TRBD1 | NA | TRBJ2-1 | TRBV11-2 | TGTGCCAGCAGCACCCGCGGGACAGGGGGGAACAATGAGCAGTTCTTC | CASSTRGTGGNNEQFF
TRBD2 | NA | TRBJ2-3 | TRBV20-1 | TGCAGTGCTAGAGATCGGGGCAGCGGGGGAGCAGATACGCAGTATTTT | CSARDRGSGGADTQYF
NA | NA | TRBJ2-1 | TRBV27 | TGTGCCAGCAGTTTAGACAGGAACAACAATGAGCAGTTCTTC | CASSLDRNNNEQFF
NA | once | TRBJ1-1 | TRBV5-6 | TGTGCCAGCAGCTTGCGAGGTGAAGCTTTCTTT | CASSLRGEAFF
TRBD2 | many | TRBJ2-3 | TRBV3-1 | TGTGCCAGCAGCCAGATATTGGGACTAGCGGGACGTAGGGATACGCAGTATTTT | CASSQILGLAGRRDTQYF
NA | NA | TRBJ2-7 | TRBV6-1 | TGTGCCAGCAGTCCCGGGACATTCGCCGAGCAGTACTTC | CASSPGTFAEQYF
TRBD1 | many | TRBJ1-1 | TRBV7-2 | TGTGCCAGCAGCCCGGACAGGGACACTGAAGCTTTCTTT | CASSPDRDTEAFF
NA | many | TRBJ1-1 | TRBV7-8 | TGTGCCAGCAGCTTCTTTGGGGGGCAGATTGGCACTGAAGCTTTCTTT | CASSFFGGQIGTEAFF